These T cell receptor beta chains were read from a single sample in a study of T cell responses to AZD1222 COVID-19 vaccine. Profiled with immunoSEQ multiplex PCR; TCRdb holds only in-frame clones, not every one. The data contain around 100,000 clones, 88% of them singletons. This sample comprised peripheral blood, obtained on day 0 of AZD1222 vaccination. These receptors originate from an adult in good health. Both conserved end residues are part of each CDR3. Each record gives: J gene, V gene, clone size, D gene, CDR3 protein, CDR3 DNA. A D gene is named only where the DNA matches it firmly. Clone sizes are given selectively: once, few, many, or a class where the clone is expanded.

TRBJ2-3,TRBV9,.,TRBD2,CASSVELAGNPSTDTQYF,TGTGCCAGCAGCGTAGAACTAGCGGGGAACCCTAGCACAGATACGCAGTATTTT
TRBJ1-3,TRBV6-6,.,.,CASRGGVNTIYF,TGTGCCAGCAGAGGAGGGGTAAACACCATATATTTT
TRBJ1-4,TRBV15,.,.,CATSRDRTGHEKLFF,TGTGCCACCAGCAGAGATCGAACAGGGCATGAAAAACTGTTTTTT
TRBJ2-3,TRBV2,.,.,CASSESDTQYF,TGTGCCAGCAGCGAGTCGGATACGCAGTATTTT
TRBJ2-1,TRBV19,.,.,CASSPRPSDGRDEQFF,TGTGCCAGTAGTCCGAGGCCCTCGGATGGTAGGGATGAGCAGTTCTTC
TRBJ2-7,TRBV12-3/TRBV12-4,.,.,CASSLFAYEQYF,TGTGCCAGCAGTTTATTCGCCTACGAGCAGTACTTC
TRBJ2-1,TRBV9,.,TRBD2,CASSVFGGVQFF,TGTGCCAGCAGCGTATTTGGGGGGGTGCAGTTCTTC
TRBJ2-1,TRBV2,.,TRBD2,CASTAPTGRGNNEQFF,TGTGCCAGCACCGCCCCGACCGGGAGGGGGAACAATGAGCAGTTCTTC
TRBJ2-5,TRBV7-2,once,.,CASSRFETQYF,TGTGCCAGCAGCCGGTTTGAAACCCAGTACTTC
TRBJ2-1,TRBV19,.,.,CASSIGRGEQFF,TGTGCCAGTAGTATAGGTCGGGGTGAGCAGTTCTTC
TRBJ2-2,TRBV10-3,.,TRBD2,CAITDRGGRNTGELFF,TGTGCCATCACCGACCGGGGAGGGCGTAACACCGGGGAGCTGTTTTTT
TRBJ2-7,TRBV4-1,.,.,CASSHPGWHEQYF,TGCGCCAGCAGCCACCCAGGGTGGCACGAGCAGTACTTC
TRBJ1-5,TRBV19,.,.,CASSQEGIGYSNQPQHF,TGTGCCAGTAGTCAGGAGGGCATTGGGTACAGCAATCAGCCCCAGCATTTT
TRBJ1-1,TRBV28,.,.,CASSLQGGTEAFF,TGTGCCAGCAGCCTTCAAGGGGGCACTGAAGCTTTCTTT
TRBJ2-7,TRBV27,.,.,CASSLEQGGREQYF,TGTGCCAGCAGTTTGGAACAGGGTGGTCGCGAGCAGTACTTC
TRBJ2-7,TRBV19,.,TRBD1,CASSDRQGKAYEQYF,TGTGCCAGTAGCGACAGACAGGGGAAGGCATACGAGCAGTACTTC
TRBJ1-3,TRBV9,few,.,CASSGSGGNTIYF,TGTGCCAGCTCCGGATCGGGAGGAAACACCATATATTTT
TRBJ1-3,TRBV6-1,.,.,CASSEDLSSGNTIYF,TGTGCCAGCAGTGAAGACCTGAGCTCTGGAAACACCATATATTTT
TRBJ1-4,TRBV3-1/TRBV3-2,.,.,CASSQGREPNEKLFF,TGTGCCAGCAGCCAAGGGAGGGAGCCTAATGAAAAACTGTTTTTT
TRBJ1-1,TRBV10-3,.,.,CAISESGWVVGNTEAFF,TGTGCCATCAGTGAGTCGGGATGGGTGGTTGGGAACACTGAAGCTTTCTTT
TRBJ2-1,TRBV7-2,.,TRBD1,CASSLLDRGNEQFF,TGTGCCAGCAGCTTATTGGACAGGGGCAATGAGCAGTTCTTC
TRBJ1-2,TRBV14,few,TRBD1,CASSPRQGDYYGYTF,TGTGCCAGCAGCCCTCGGCAGGGGGACTACTATGGCTACACCTTC
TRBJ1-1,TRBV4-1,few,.,CASSQGMDSEAFF,TGCGCCAGCAGCCAAGGGATGGACTCTGAAGCTTTCTTT
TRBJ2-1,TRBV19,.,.,CASSTLGTRTYNEQFF,TGTGCCAGTAGTACCCTCGGGACGCGAACCTACAATGAGCAGTTCTTC
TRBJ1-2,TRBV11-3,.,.,CASSLGGVQGNYGYTF,TGTGCCAGCAGCTTAGGAGGGGTACAAGGGAATTATGGCTACACCTTC
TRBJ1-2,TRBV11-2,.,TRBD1,CASSLDSQGFGYTF,TGTGCCAGCAGCTTAGATTCACAGGGGTTTGGCTACACCTTC
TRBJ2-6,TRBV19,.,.,CASSRTGTGANVLTF,TGTGCCAGTAGTCGTACAGGGACTGGGGCCAACGTCCTGACTTTC
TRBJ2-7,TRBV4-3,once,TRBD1,CASSQFGDRAAYEQYF,TGCGCCAGCAGCCAATTCGGAGACAGGGCGGCCTACGAGCAGTACTTC
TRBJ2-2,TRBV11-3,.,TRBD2,CASEASGRFPLNTGELFF,TGTGCCAGCGAGGCTAGCGGGAGATTCCCGCTGAACACCGGGGAGCTGTTTTTT
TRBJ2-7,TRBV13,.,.,CASSHGAYEQYF,TGTGCCAGCAGCCACGGGGCCTACGAGCAGTACTTC
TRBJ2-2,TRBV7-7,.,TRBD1,CASSLSQGAGTGELFF,TGTGCTAGCAGCTTATCCCAGGGGGCGGGCACCGGGGAGCTGTTTTTT
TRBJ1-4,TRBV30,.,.,CAWSSGPSKLFF,TGTGCCTGGAGTAGCGGACCAAGCAAACTGTTTTTT
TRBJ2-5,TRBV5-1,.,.,CASSRHSQETQYF,TGCGCCAGCAGCCGTCACAGCCAAGAGACCCAGTACTTC
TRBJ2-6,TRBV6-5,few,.,CATLRSGANVLTF,TGTGCCACACTACGCTCTGGGGCCAACGTCCTGACTTTC
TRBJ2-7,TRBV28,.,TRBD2,CASAQSGGVFYEQYF,TGTGCCAGCGCCCAGTCGGGAGGGGTATTCTACGAGCAGTACTTC
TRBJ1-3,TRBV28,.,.,CASSSPDGASGNTIYF,TGTGCCAGCAGTTCCCCGGACGGAGCCTCTGGAAACACCATATATTTT
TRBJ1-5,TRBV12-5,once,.,CASGLVRAGDTYSNQPQHF,TGTGCTAGTGGTTTGGTACGGGCAGGAGATACGTATAGCAATCAGCCCCAGCATTTT
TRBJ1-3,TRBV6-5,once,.,CASGRAPNSGNTIYF,TGTGCCAGTGGACGGGCCCCAAACTCTGGAAACACCATATATTTT
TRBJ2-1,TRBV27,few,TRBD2,CASSLYSGSNNEQFF,TGTGCCAGCAGTTTATATAGCGGGAGTAACAATGAGCAGTTCTTC
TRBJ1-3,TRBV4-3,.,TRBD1,CASSLGQGLDGNTIYF,TGCGCCAGCAGCCTTGGACAGGGGCTAGATGGAAACACCATATATTTT
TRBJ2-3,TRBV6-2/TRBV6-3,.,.,CASSYAKLAPSTDTQYF,TGTGCCAGCAGTTACGCCAAACTCGCCCCAAGCACAGATACGCAGTATTTT
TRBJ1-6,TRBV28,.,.,CASSLPPGQGRNSPLHF,TGTGCCAGCAGTTTACCACCAGGACAAGGAAGGAATTCACCCCTCCACTTT
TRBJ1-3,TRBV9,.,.,CASSVDLGNTIYF,TGTGCCAGCAGCGTAGATCTGGGAAACACCATATATTTT
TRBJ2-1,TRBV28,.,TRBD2,CASTPLSLAGVLNEQFF,TGTGCCAGCACCCCTCTCTCACTAGCGGGAGTTCTTAATGAGCAGTTCTTC
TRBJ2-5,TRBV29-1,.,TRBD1,CSVTGGETQYF,TGCAGCGTTACAGGGGGGGAGACCCAGTACTTC
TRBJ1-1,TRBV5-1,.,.,CASSFKGDTEAFF,TGCGCCAGCAGCTTTAAGGGTGACACTGAAGCTTTCTTT
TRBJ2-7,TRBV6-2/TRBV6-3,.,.,CASSYYGWPTYEQYF,TGTGCCAGCAGTTACTACGGGTGGCCCACGTACGAGCAGTACTTC
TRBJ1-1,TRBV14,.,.,CASSGGVNVRTEAFF,TGTGCCAGCAGTGGGGGGGTAAATGTACGGACTGAAGCTTTCTTT
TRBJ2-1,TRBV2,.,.,CASSVVGEYNEQFF,TGTGCCAGCAGTGTTGTGGGAGAATACAATGAGCAGTTCTTC
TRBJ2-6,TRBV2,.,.,CASSVTATASGANVLTF,TGTGCCAGCAGTGTGACTGCTACAGCCTCTGGGGCCAACGTCCTGACTTTC
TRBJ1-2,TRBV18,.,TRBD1,CASSPRPGQGLFRYGYTF,TGTGCCAGCTCACCACGACCGGGACAGGGTCTTTTTAGGTATGGCTACACCTTC
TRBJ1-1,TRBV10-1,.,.,CASSWGTMNTEAFF,TGCGCCAGCAGTTGGGGAACAATGAACACTGAAGCTTTCTTT
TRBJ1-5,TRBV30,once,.,CAWSGNSKNQPQHF,TGTGCCTGGAGTGGAAACAGTAAGAATCAGCCCCAGCATTTT
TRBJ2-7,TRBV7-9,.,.,CASSPPGPPYEQYF,TGTGCCAGCAGCCCTCCCGGGCCACCCTACGAGCAGTACTTC
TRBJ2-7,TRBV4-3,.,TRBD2,CASSQDDTAGGSYEQYF,TGCGCCAGCAGCCAAGATGACACGGCGGGAGGGTCCTACGAGCAGTACTTC
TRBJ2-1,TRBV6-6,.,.,CASSTVAVQFF,TGTGCCAGCAGCACCGTGGCTGTGCAGTTCTTC
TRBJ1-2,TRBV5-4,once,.,CASSLGQSINYGYTF,TGTGCCAGCAGCTTAGGACAGAGCATTAACTATGGCTACACCTTC
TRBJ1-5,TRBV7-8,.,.,CASSFGGANQPQHF,TGTGCCAGCAGCTTCGGGGGTGCAAATCAGCCCCAGCATTTT